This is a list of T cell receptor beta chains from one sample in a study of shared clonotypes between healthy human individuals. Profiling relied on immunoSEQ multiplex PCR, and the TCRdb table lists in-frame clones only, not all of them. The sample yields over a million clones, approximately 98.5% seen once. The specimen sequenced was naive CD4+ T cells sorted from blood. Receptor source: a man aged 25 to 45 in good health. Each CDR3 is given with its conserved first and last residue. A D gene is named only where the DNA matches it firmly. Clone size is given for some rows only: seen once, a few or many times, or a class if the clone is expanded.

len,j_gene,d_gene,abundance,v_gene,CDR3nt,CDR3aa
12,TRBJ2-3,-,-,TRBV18,TGTGCCAGCTCACCGGGACCCGCCACGCAGTATTTT,CASSPGPATQYF
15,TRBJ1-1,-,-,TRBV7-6,TGTGCCAGCAGCTTTAGTAGGTTGATGAACACTGAAGCTTTCTTT,CASSFSRLMNTEAFF
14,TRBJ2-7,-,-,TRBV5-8,TGTGCCAGCAGCCCCTTAGGTCCCTCCTACGAGCAGTACTTC,CASSPLGPSYEQYF
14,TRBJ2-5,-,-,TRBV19,TGTGCCAGTAGTATCAGTGCGGCGGGAGAGACCCAGTACTTC,CASSISAAGETQYF
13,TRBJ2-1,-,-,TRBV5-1,TGCGCCAGCACTTGGACTGGCTACAATGAGCAGTTCTTC,CASTWTGYNEQFF
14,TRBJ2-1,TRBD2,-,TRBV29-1,TGCAGCGCAAAGACTAGCGGGAGGAACAATGAGCAGTTCTTC,CSAKTSGRNNEQFF
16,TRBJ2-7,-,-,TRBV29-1,TGCAGCGGGCCCGCAGTCATGGGGGAAATCTCCTACGAGCAGTACTTC,CSGPAVMGEISYEQYF
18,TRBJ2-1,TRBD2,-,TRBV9,TGTGCCAGCAGCGTAGACGCTCTAGGGGAGGGTTCCTACAATGAGCAGTTCTTC,CASSVDALGEGSYNEQFF
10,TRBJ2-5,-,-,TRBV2,TGTGCCAGCAGAGAAGAGACCCAGTACTTC,CASREETQYF
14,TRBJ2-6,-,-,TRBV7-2,TGTGCCAGCAGCCTCCCAACAGCGTCCAACGTCCTGACTTTC,CASSLPTASNVLTF
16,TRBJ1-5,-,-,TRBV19,TGTGCCAGTAGTATTTTAATCGGGGAGGGGAATCAGCCCCAGCATTTT,CASSILIGEGNQPQHF
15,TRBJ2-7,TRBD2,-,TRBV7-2,TGTGCCAGCAGCTTAGAGCGGGGGCTAACGTACGAGCAGTACTTC,CASSLERGLTYEQYF
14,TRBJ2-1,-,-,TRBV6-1,TGTGCCAGCTTCTCAGCGGTCTTATACAATGAGCAGTTCTTC,CASFSAVLYNEQFF
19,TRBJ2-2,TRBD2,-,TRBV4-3,TGCGCCAGCAGCCTTATCGGCCGAAAGCGGGACTCGAACACCGGGGAGCTGTTTTTT,CASSLIGRKRDSNTGELFF
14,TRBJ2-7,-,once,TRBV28,TGTGCCAGCAGTCCCCAATCTCTGTTAAACGAGCAGTACTTC,CASSPQSLLNEQYF
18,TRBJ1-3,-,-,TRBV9,TGTGCCAGCAGCGTAGTGACAACTGATTTTCTCTCTGGAAACACCATATATTTT,CASSVVTTDFLSGNTIYF
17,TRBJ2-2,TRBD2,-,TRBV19,TGTGCCAGTAGTAGCCCCGGGACTAGCGGGAGAAGGGGGGAGCTGTTTTTT,CASSSPGTSGRRGELFF
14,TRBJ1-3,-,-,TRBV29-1,TGCAGCGTTGGGGACCTTGATCTGGGAAACACCATATATTTT,CSVGDLDLGNTIYF
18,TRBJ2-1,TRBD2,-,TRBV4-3,TGCGCCAGCAGCCAAGAAATCGTAGCGGGAAGACTCTACAATGAGCAGTTCTTC,CASSQEIVAGRLYNEQFF
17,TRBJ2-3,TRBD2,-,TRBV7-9,TGTGCCAGCAGCTTAATTGCACTAGCGGCTAGCACAGATACGCAGTATTTT,CASSLIALAASTDTQYF
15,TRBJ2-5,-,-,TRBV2,TGTGCCAGCAGGGGGCTACGCGGGGCCTCCGAGACCCAGTACTTC,CASRGLRGASETQYF
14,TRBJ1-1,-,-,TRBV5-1,TGCGCCAGCAGAGAACAGACTTCGAACACTGAAGCTTTCTTT,CASREQTSNTEAFF
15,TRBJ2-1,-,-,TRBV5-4,TGTGCCAGCAGCTTAACGGGAGTAGAAGGGAATGAGCAGTTCTTC,CASSLTGVEGNEQFF
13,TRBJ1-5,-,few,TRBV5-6,TGTGCCAGCAGCTTGCGTAGCAATCAGCCCCAGCATTTT,CASSLRSNQPQHF
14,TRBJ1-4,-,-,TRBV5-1,TGCGCCAGCAGCTCCAGGGGAGAGGATGAAAAACTGTTTTTT,CASSSRGEDEKLFF
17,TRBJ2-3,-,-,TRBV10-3,TGTGCCATCAGTGATCGTAGTAGAGGGTTCGGCACAGATACGCAGTATTTT,CAISDRSRGFGTDTQYF
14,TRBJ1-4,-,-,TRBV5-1,TGCGCCAGCAGCCTAGAAAACCTGGGGGAAAAACTGTTTTTT,CASSLENLGEKLFF
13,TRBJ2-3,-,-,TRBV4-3,TGCGCCAGCAGCCAAGGAATCACAGATACGCAGTATTTT,CASSQGITDTQYF
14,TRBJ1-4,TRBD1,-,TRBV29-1,TGCAGCGTACGAGCGACAGGGCTTAATGAAAAACTGTTTTTT,CSVRATGLNEKLFF
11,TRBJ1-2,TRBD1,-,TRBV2,TGTGCCAGGGGGTCAGGGGGTGGCTACACCTTC,CARGSGGGYTF
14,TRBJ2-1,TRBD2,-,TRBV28,TGTGCCAGCAGTCTCACTGGACTAGAGGGGACGCGGATCTTC,CASSLTGLEGTRIF
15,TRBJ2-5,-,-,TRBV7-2,TGTGCCAGCAGCTTAGTGAGGGCTCCTCAAGAGACCCAGTACTTC,CASSLVRAPQETQYF
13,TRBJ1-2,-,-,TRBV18,TGTGCCAGCTCACCAGGGACCGTCTATGGCTACACCTTC,CASSPGTVYGYTF
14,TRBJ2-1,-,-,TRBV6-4,TGTGCCAGCAGTGAGCAGGGAGGACAAGGTGAGCAGTTCTTC,CASSEQGGQGEQFF
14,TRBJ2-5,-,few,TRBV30,TGTGCCTGGAGTAGGGGCAGGGTCAAAGAGACCCAGTACTTC,CAWSRGRVKETQYF